This T cell receptor (beta chain) derives from a study of cytomegalovirus exposure and HLA in healthy donors. The CDR3 consists of 14 residues. V dropped 4 bases and J dropped 2 bases, with 12 bases sitting between them. Germline CDR1 reads SGHNT; CDR2 reads YYREEE (reference sequence). The PCR had 60 Vbeta and 13 Jbeta primers. The method was immunoSEQ multiplex PCR; TCRdb's version includes in-frame clones alone and lacks a portion of them. This table has around 140,000 clones, about 87% appearing once. Source material: PBMCs. This TCR came from a woman in her thirties in good health and CMV-seronegative. This chain uses TRBV5-4 with TRBJ1-2; possibly TRBD1 for D (6 bases). For the CDR3, the DNA is TGTGCCAGCAGCCTGAATCAGGGGAACTATGGCTACACCTTC. Translated, it gives CASSLNQGNYGYTF.